Below, 2 T cell receptor beta chains from the same sample are listed, as sequenced in a study of glioma-infiltrating T cells after dendritic cell vaccination. Documented time point: after dendritic cell vaccination, including at tumor progression/relapse. Assay used: immunoSEQ multiplex PCR; TCRdb lists only in-frame clones, some missing. Here the sample spans under 75,000 clones, 70% to 90% being singletons. This material consisted of blood, taken after dendritic cell vaccination. These TCRs come from a human donor with glioblastoma.

The V call is TRBV7-2, the J call TRBJ1-5; TRBD1 aligns across 7 bases. The germline V gene encodes CDR1 SGHTA and CDR2 FQGNSA. The V segment lost 7 bases and the J segment 3 bases; nucleotides outside the gene matches: 6. CDR3 size: 14 residues. The CDR3 here is CASTATGINQPQHF. Written as DNA, the CDR3 is TGTGCCAGCACCGCGACAGGGATCAATCAGCCCCAGCATTTT. Filled out from reference TRBV7-2 and TRBJ1-5, the complete variable domain reads GAGVSQSPSNKVTEKGKDVELRCDPISGHTALYWYRQSLGQGLEFLIYFQGNSAPDKSGLPSDRFSAERTGGSVSTLTIQRTQQEDSAVYLCASTATGINQPQHFGDGTRLSIL.

CDR3 loop: CSAETGYEQYF. DNA of the CDR3: TGCAGTGCCGAGACAGGGTACGAGCAGTACTTC. This chain joins TRBV20-1 and TRBJ2-7; TRBD1 agrees at 7 bases. Germline V gene data show CDR1 as DFQATT and CDR2 as SNEGSKA (reference sequence). The junction had 3 bases not matched to a gene; V was cut back by 6 bases and J by 4 bases. CDR3 size: 11 residues.